A selection of T cell receptor beta chains follows, all from one sample in a study of T cells in tumors after PD-1 blockade. The method was immunoSEQ multiplex PCR; TCRdb's version includes in-frame clones alone and lacks a portion of them. The sample has 30,000 to 35,000 clones, around 73% seen once. The sample was PBMCs, taken after anti-PD-1 treatment. These TCRs come from a human donor with basal cell carcinoma. Each CDR3 is given with its conserved first and last residue. Fields, in order: V gene, clone size, D gene, J gene, CDR3 protein, CDR3 DNA. The D gene is left open where the match is weak. Only some rows state a clone size, as once, few, many or a class for expanded clones.

V gene: TRBV4-3; clone size: .; D gene: TRBD1; J gene: TRBJ2-7; CDR3 protein: CASSQESLQGKYEQYF; CDR3 DNA: TGCGCCAGCAGCCAGGAGTCACTACAGGGGAAGTACGAGCAGTACTTC
V gene: TRBV4-2; clone size: .; D gene: .; J gene: TRBJ1-2; CDR3 protein: CASSHLQGNYGYTF; CDR3 DNA: TGTGCCAGCAGCCACCTCCAGGGTAACTATGGCTACACCTTC
V gene: TRBV7-3; clone size: .; D gene: .; J gene: TRBJ2-3; CDR3 protein: CASSLTGEDTQYF; CDR3 DNA: TGTGCCAGCAGCTTAACGGGGGAGGATACGCAGTATTTT
V gene: TRBV4-3; clone size: .; D gene: .; J gene: TRBJ1-1; CDR3 protein: CASSQGVGFEAFF; CDR3 DNA: TGCGCCAGCAGCCAAGGGGTAGGGTTTGAAGCTTTCTTT
V gene: TRBV7-3; clone size: .; D gene: .; J gene: TRBJ1-4; CDR3 protein: CASSLGGLPNEKLFF; CDR3 DNA: TGTGCCAGCAGCTTAGGGGGGCTCCCTAATGAAAAACTGTTTTTT
V gene: TRBV5-8; clone size: few; D gene: .; J gene: TRBJ2-2; CDR3 protein: CASIPTPKGTGELFF; CDR3 DNA: TGTGCCAGCATCCCGACCCCCAAAGGGACCGGGGAGCTGTTTTTT
V gene: TRBV19; clone size: .; D gene: TRBD1; J gene: TRBJ2-1; CDR3 protein: CASRPDRGPSNEQFF; CDR3 DNA: TGTGCCAGTAGACCGGACAGGGGGCCGTCCAATGAGCAGTTCTTC
V gene: TRBV6-2/TRBV6-3; clone size: .; D gene: .; J gene: TRBJ1-1; CDR3 protein: CASSGGRNTEAFF; CDR3 DNA: TGTGCCAGCAGCGGGGGCCGGAACACTGAAGCTTTCTTT
V gene: TRBV7-8; clone size: .; D gene: .; J gene: TRBJ1-5; CDR3 protein: CASSLSGGHQPQHF; CDR3 DNA: TGTGCCAGCAGCTTATCCGGGGGCCATCAGCCCCAGCATTTT
V gene: TRBV9; clone size: .; D gene: TRBD1; J gene: TRBJ1-1; CDR3 protein: CASSGQGGDTEAFF; CDR3 DNA: TGTGCCAGCAGCGGACAGGGTGGGGACACTGAAGCTTTCTTT
V gene: TRBV2; clone size: .; D gene: .; J gene: TRBJ1-2; CDR3 protein: CASSMGRTNYGYTF; CDR3 DNA: TGTGCCAGCAGTATGGGACGGACTAACTATGGCTACACCTTC
V gene: TRBV6-5; clone size: .; D gene: .; J gene: TRBJ1-2; CDR3 protein: CASSYSGGPRGYGYTF; CDR3 DNA: TGTGCCAGCAGTTACTCGGGAGGGCCGAGGGGCTATGGCTACACCTTC
V gene: TRBV6-5; clone size: once; D gene: .; J gene: TRBJ2-7; CDR3 protein: CASSLDRHTYEQYF; CDR3 DNA: TGTGCCAGCAGCCTTGACAGGCATACCTACGAGCAGTACTTC
V gene: TRBV2; clone size: .; D gene: .; J gene: TRBJ1-4; CDR3 protein: CASRRRDTENEKLFF; CDR3 DNA: TGTGCCAGCAGGAGACGGGACACCGAAAATGAAAAACTGTTTTTT
V gene: TRBV28; clone size: .; D gene: .; J gene: TRBJ2-3; CDR3 protein: CASSLVFGVEADTQYF; CDR3 DNA: TGTGCCAGCAGCCTAGTATTTGGGGTCGAGGCAGATACGCAGTATTTT
V gene: TRBV11-3; clone size: .; D gene: .; J gene: TRBJ2-7; CDR3 protein: CASSLDAYEQYF; CDR3 DNA: TGTGCCAGCAGCTTAGACGCCTACGAGCAGTACTTC
V gene: TRBV5-1; clone size: once; D gene: .; J gene: TRBJ2-3; CDR3 protein: CASSFGAVTDTQYF; CDR3 DNA: TGCGCCAGCAGCTTCGGGGCTGTCACAGATACGCAGTATTTT
V gene: TRBV18; clone size: .; D gene: .; J gene: TRBJ2-5; CDR3 protein: CASSPREEGTQYF; CDR3 DNA: TGTGCCAGCTCACCACGGGAGGAGGGGACCCAGTACTTC
V gene: TRBV7-2; clone size: .; D gene: .; J gene: TRBJ1-5; CDR3 protein: CASSLAGGGSGQPQHF; CDR3 DNA: TGTGCCAGCAGCTTAGCTGGCGGGGGATCGGGGCAGCCCCAGCATTTT
V gene: TRBV30; clone size: .; D gene: TRBD2; J gene: TRBJ2-1; CDR3 protein: CAWSNGLAQYNEQFF; CDR3 DNA: TGTGCCTGGAGCAACGGACTAGCGCAATACAATGAGCAGTTCTTC
V gene: TRBV2; clone size: .; D gene: TRBD2; J gene: TRBJ2-7; CDR3 protein: CASSVRGGRDEQYF; CDR3 DNA: TGTGCCAGCAGTGTTCGGGGGGGAAGGGACGAGCAGTACTTC
V gene: TRBV6-5; clone size: .; D gene: .; J gene: TRBJ2-6; CDR3 protein: CAVSLGGSGANVLTF; CDR3 DNA: TGTGCCGTCTCCCTAGGGGGCTCTGGGGCCAACGTCCTGACTTTC
V gene: TRBV7-3; clone size: once; D gene: TRBD2; J gene: TRBJ2-1; CDR3 protein: CASSPRPSGDYNEQFF; CDR3 DNA: TGTGCCAGCAGCCCAAGGCCTAGCGGGGACTACAATGAGCAGTTCTTC
V gene: TRBV14; clone size: .; D gene: .; J gene: TRBJ2-1; CDR3 protein: CASSQAVYDNEQFF; CDR3 DNA: TGTGCCAGCAGCCAAGCGGTCTACGACAATGAGCAGTTCTTC
V gene: TRBV3-1/TRBV3-2; clone size: .; D gene: TRBD1; J gene: TRBJ1-5; CDR3 protein: CASSQDGTGSQPQHF; CDR3 DNA: TGTGCCAGCAGCCAAGATGGGACAGGGAGTCAGCCCCAGCATTTT